This entry lists 24 T cell receptor beta chains sequenced from one sample in a study of blood T cell repertoires in COVID-19 (dated by TCRdb to 2018 to 2021). Library prep was done by the immunoSEQ multiplex PCR assay. In TCRdb, the immuneACCESS table is reduced to in-frame sequences with V and J assigned. These tables do not hold every clone; where another copy was compared, an unresolved V gene accounts for under half, and the others remain unexplained. Across this sample there are roughly 240,000 clones, with about 91% seen only once. The top ten constitute over 2% of the sample. Sequencing was performed on PBMCs or T cells enriched from blood (not recorded which). Receptors originate from a woman in her thirties or forties with acute COVID-19.

This chain uses TRBV5-3 with TRBJ1-6, with D possibly being TRBD1 (6 bases). TRBV5-3 is filed as an ORF, its function uncertain. V was trimmed by 1 base and J by 12 bases, leaving 11 bases between them. The CDR3 runs 13 residues. CDR3 DNA: TGTGCCAGAAGCTTGCTACTCAGGGGACCCCTCCACTTT. Its protein product is CARSLLLRGPLHF.

There are many counts of this clone. The genes are TRBV11-3 and TRBJ1-2; 7 bases map to TRBD1. V shed 2 bases, J shed 5 bases, and the junction held 17 bases outside the gene matches. Germline V gene lookup returns CDR1 SGHNT and CDR2 YENEEA. The CDR3 loop spans 18 amino acids. CDR3 amino acids: CASSLTTAHRDRFYGYTF. As DNA, the CDR3 is TGTGCCAGCAGCTTAACTACCGCCCACCGGGACAGATTTTATGGCTACACCTTC. Using reference TRBV11-3 and TRBJ1-2 for the parts outside the CDR3, the full variable domain is EAGVVQSPRYKIIEKKQPVAFWCNPISGHNTLYWYLQNLGQGPELLIRYENEEAVDDSQLPKDRFSAERLKGVDSTLKIQPAELGDSAVYLCASSLTTAHRDRFYGYTFGSGTRLTVV.

This chain links TRBV4-1 with TRBJ1-4; TRBD1 is a possible D gene (6 bases). The CDR3 length is 13 residues. CDR1 and CDR2 (germline): MGHRA, YSYEKL. With 3 bases removed from V and 6 bases from J, the gap between germline ends came to 8 bases. CDR3 DNA: TGCGCCAGCAGCCAGGACAGCTATGAAAAACTGTTTTTT. It encodes CASSQDSYEKLFF.

The chain combines TRBV27 with TRBJ2-2; 7 nucleotides line up with TRBD2. Germline CDR1 MNHEY, CDR2 SMNVEV (reference sequence). The CDR3 sequence is 15 residues long. Trimming cost V 5 bases and J 1 base; bases outside gene matches: 4. CDR3 loop: CASSKLALNTGELFF. The CDR3 DNA is TGTGCCAGCAGTAAACTAGCGTTGAACACCGGGGAGCTGTTTTTT.

The V and J genes are TRBV24-1 and TRBJ2-5; 9 bases fit TRBD2. CDR1 is KGHDR and CDR2 is SFDVKD in the germline V gene. The V and J ends lost 5 bases and 2 bases, in that order; junction bases with no gene match: 11. The CDR3 is 17 amino acids. CDR3: CATSAPVGLAGQETQYF. In DNA, the CDR3 is TGTGCCACCAGTGCCCCCGTGGGCCTAGCGGGACAAGAGACCCAGTACTTC.

The chain carries TRBV2 and TRBJ2-5, with a weak D call TRBD1 (6 bases). V shed 5 bases and J shed 3 bases, with 16 bases lying between them. The CDR3 runs 15 residues. Germline assignment: CDR1 SNHLY and CDR2 FYNNEI. The CDR3: CASSPQSTGKETQYF. CDR3 DNA sequence: TGTGCCAGCAGTCCACAGTCTACAGGGAAAGAGACCCAGTACTTC.

In its sample, this clone was seen once. This rearrangement joins TRBV18 to TRBJ2-3, with D possibly being TRBD1 (6 bases). Between the trimmed V and J ends, which lost 3 bases and 4 bases, there was a span of 14 bases. The CDR3 has 15 amino acids. Germline loops: CDR1 KGHSH, CDR2 LQKENI. This chain's CDR3 is CASSPRTGKADTQYF. In DNA, the CDR3 is TGTGCCAGCTCACCTCGCACAGGGAAGGCAGATACGCAGTATTTT.

The V and J genes are TRBV11-2 and TRBJ2-1, with 13 bases identical to TRBD2. Germline CDR1 SGHAT, CDR2 FQNNGV. CDR3 length: 15 amino acids. J was trimmed by 13 bases and V by 5 bases; bases with no gene match: 11. The CDR3 DNA sequence: TGTGCCAGCAGCGGACCGGGACTAGCGGGATGGAGACAGTTCTTC. It translates to CASSGPGLAGWRQFF.

The rearrangement joins TRBV7-9 to TRBJ2-7; a possible D gene is TRBD2 (6 bases). Germline V gene sequence: CDR1 SEHNR, CDR2 FQNEAQ (reference sequence). The ends were cut back, 3 bases at V and 4 bases at J, with 19 bases in the middle. CDR3 length equals 16 residues. The CDR3 spells CASSLNVRAGLYEQYF. CDR3 nucleotide sequence: TGTGCCAGCAGCTTGAATGTTCGGGCGGGGCTGTACGAGCAGTACTTC. The whole variable domain, remainder taken from reference TRBV7-9 and TRBJ2-7, is DTGVSQNPRHKITKRGQNVTFRCDPISEHNRLYWYRQTLGQGPEFLTYFQNEAQLEKSRLLSDRFSAERPKGSFSTLEIQRTEQGDSAMYLCASSLNVRAGLYEQYFGPGTRLTVT.

This rearrangement joins TRBV6-4 to TRBJ2-3; possible D gene TRBD1, 5 bases. The CDR3 has 14 amino acids. The V gene lost 3 bases and the J gene lost 1 base, with 8 bases spanning the gap. Looked up from germline, CDR1 is MRHNA and CDR2 is SNTAGT. The CDR3, as DNA: TGTGCCAGCAGTGATGGGGCTGGCACAGATACGCAGTATTTT. Translated: CASSDGAGTDTQYF.

The J gene is TRBJ2-3, the V gene TRBV25-1; D call uncertain. The CDR3 consists of 14 residues. Germline assignment: CDR1 MGHDK and CDR2 SYGVNS. V was pared by 4 bases and J by 0 bases, with 8 bases between. The CDR3 here is CASSVAGSTDTQYF. As DNA, the CDR3 is TGTGCCAGCAGTGTAGCTGGCAGCACAGATACGCAGTATTTT.

The chain couples TRBV18 to TRBJ1-4, with 9 bases lining up with TRBD1. Unmatched junction bases numbered 6, after V lost 3 bases and J lost 7 bases. Germline CDR1 reads KGHSH; CDR2 reads LQKENI. CDR3 length equals 15 residues. CDR3 protein: CASSPSRDRAEKLFF. CDR3 DNA sequence: TGTGCCAGCTCACCCTCCCGGGACAGGGCTGAAAAACTGTTTTTT.

The rearrangement links TRBV30 to TRBJ2-3; D unresolved. The CDR3 has 13 amino acids. Trimming pared 1 base from V and 4 bases from J, leaving 9 bases between. Germline V lookup: CDR1 GTSNPN, CDR2 SVGIG (reference sequence). Here the CDR3 reads CAWSGSLADTQYF. The CDR3 DNA reads as TGTGCCTGGAGTGGGAGCCTGGCAGATACGCAGTATTTT. Based on the CDR3 plus reference TRBV30 and TRBJ2-3, the full variable domain is SQTIHQWPATLVQPVGSPLSLECTVEGTSNPNLYWYRQAAGRGLQLLFYSVGIGQISSEVPQNLSASRPQDRQFILSSKKLLLSDSGFYLCAWSGSLADTQYFGPGTRLTVL.

This chain uses TRBV19 with TRBJ1-2; 8 nucleotides line up with TRBD1. CDR1 LNHDA and CDR2 SQIVND come from the germline V gene (reference sequence). The trim removed 9 bases at V and 3 bases at J, leaving 18 bases unmatched. This CDR3 contains 17 residues. The CDR3 protein is CASKWGQGARLDYGYTF. CDR3 sequence (DNA): TGTGCCAGCAAGTGGGGGCAGGGGGCGCGTCTTGACTATGGCTACACCTTC.

As for this clone: This CDR3 is also generated by other DNA sequences in the sample. The V call is TRBV11-2, the J call TRBJ2-5; 9 nucleotides match TRBD2. The CDR3 extends over 16 amino acids. Germline CDR1 SGHAT, CDR2 FQNNGV. The ends lost 1 base at V and 2 bases at J; junction bases unmatched: 5. CDR3 bases: TGTGCCAGCAGCTTAGGGGCTAGCGGGACTCAAGAGACCCAGTACTTC. Translating it yields CASSLGASGTQETQYF.

The V gene is TRBV7-2, the J gene TRBJ2-7; TRBD2 might be the D (6 bases). V lost 1 base and J lost 6, with 19 bases in between. The CDR3 is 16 amino acids. Germline lookup yields CDR1 SGHTA and CDR2 FQGNSA. Here the CDR3 DNA reads TGTGCCAGCAGCTTAGTGATAAGCGTCGGAGGGCTCGAGCAGTACTTC. Protein: CASSLVISVGGLEQYF.

This chain joins TRBV29-1 and TRBJ2-1; TRBD2 matches 9 bases. The CDR3 contains 14 residues. Germline lookup yields CDR1 SQVTM and CDR2 ANQGSEA. The CDR3 protein is CSAYGGRGYNEQFF. DNA for the CDR3: TGCAGTGCCTATGGCGGGAGGGGCTACAATGAGCAGTTCTTC.

A single count supports this clone. The chain links TRBV5-4 to TRBJ2-2; perhaps TRBD2 as D (6 bases). CDR1 and CDR2 from the germline V gene are SGHNT and YYREEE (reference sequence). V was clipped by 2 bases and J by 4 bases, with 12 bases between them. The CDR3 length is 15 residues. The CDR3 region has the DNA TGTGCCAGCAGCTTTCCGGGGGAAGGCACCGGGGAGCTGTTTTTT. The encoded protein is CASSFPGEGTGELFF.

This rearrangement joins TRBV7-9 to TRBJ1-2; 9 bases align to TRBD1. The CDR3 consists of 13 residues. Germline assignment: CDR1 SEHNR and CDR2 FQNEAQ (reference sequence). Germline trimming cut 7 bases from V and 5 bases from J; bases unmatched to any gene: 5. The CDR3 DNA reads TGTGCCAGCACCCGAGACAGGGGGTATGGCTACACCTTC. It translates to CASTRDRGYGYTF.

The rearrangement joins TRBV7-8 to TRBJ1-1, with 10 bases identical to TRBD1. The CDR3 length is 17 residues. From germline, CDR1 is SGHVS and CDR2 FQNEAQ. Trimming cost V 5 bases and J 5 bases; bases outside gene matches: 14. The CDR3 loop reads CASSLRDRGVRTTEAFF. For the CDR3, the DNA is TGTGCCAGCAGCCTCCGGGACAGGGGAGTGAGGACGACTGAAGCTTTCTTT.

This clone occurred a few times. V and J are TRBV2 and TRBJ2-2; a weak D match, TRBD2 (6 bases). Trimming removed 4 bases at V and 6 bases at J, with 12 bases between. Germline V CDR1 and CDR2: SNHLY, FYNNEI. This CDR3 has 14 amino acids. The CDR3 sequence: CASSGLVSAGELFF. Here the CDR3 DNA reads TGTGCCAGCAGTGGACTAGTTTCTGCCGGGGAGCTGTTTTTT.

CDR3 residues: CATSDYGGREYNEQFF. As DNA, the CDR3 is TGTGCCACCAGTGATTATGGCGGGAGGGAATACAATGAGCAGTTCTTC. The J gene is TRBJ2-1, the V gene TRBV24-1, with 9 bases fitting TRBD2. Trimming cost V 2 bases and J 4 bases; bases outside gene matches: 5. This CDR3 comprises 16 residues. Per the germline V gene, CDR1 is KGHDR and CDR2 is SFDVKD.

V usage is TRBV11-2 and J usage is TRBJ1-4, with 9 nucleotides matching TRBD1. V gave up 1 base and J gave up 6 bases; unmatched junction bases: 15. CDR3 length: 19 residues. Germline CDR1 is SGHAT and CDR2 is FQNNGV. This chain's CDR3 is CASSLVPPSTGGAHEKLFF. The CDR3 bases are TGTGCCAGCAGCTTAGTCCCTCCCAGTACAGGGGGCGCTCATGAAAAACTGTTTTTT.

The J gene is TRBJ1-5, the V gene TRBV4-2; 7 bases match TRBD1. Trimming at V came to 0 bases and at J to 2 bases, leaving 4 bases not matched to a gene. This CDR3 has 16 amino acids. Germline V gives CDR1 LGHNA, CDR2 YNFKEQ. CDR3 bases: TGTGCCAGCAGCCAAGATCGACAGGGTGGCAATCAGCCCCAGCATTTT. It encodes CASSQDRQGGNQPQHF.